The rows below give T cell receptor beta chains drawn from one sample of a study of radiotherapy plus CTLA-4 blockade in lung cancer. The method was immunoSEQ multiplex PCR; TCRdb's version includes in-frame clones alone and lacks a portion of them. The table shows 25,000 to 35,000 clones, with roughly four fifths occurring only once. Material: peripheral blood, obtained from a patient treated with radiotherapy plus ipilimumab. The receptor source for this set is a human donor with non-small cell lung cancer that progressed on radiotherapy plus ipilimumab. Each CDR3 is given without its conserved first and last residue. A D gene is named only where the DNA matches it firmly.

J: TRBJ2-7
D: TRBD1
V: TRBV7-2
CDR3: ASSRGQVLSYEQY

J: TRBJ1-3
D: .
V: TRBV15
CDR3: ATSRDRSFSGNTIY

J: TRBJ2-3
D: .
V: TRBV6-1
CDR3: ASREFSDTQY

J: TRBJ1-3
D: .
V: TRBV19
CDR3: ASSPQVQSSGNTIY

J: TRBJ1-1
D: TRBD1
V: TRBV4-1
CDR3: ASSQVGRGDTEAF

J: TRBJ2-1
D: .
V: TRBV25-1
CDR3: ASSEMKTGLGLASEQF

J: TRBJ1-5
D: .
V: TRBV10-3
CDR3: AISGTENQPQH

J: TRBJ2-1
D: .
V: TRBV27
CDR3: ASSLGQHYNEQF

J: TRBJ1-1
D: .
V: TRBV6-5
CDR3: ASSYSKTGGITEAF

J: TRBJ2-4
D: TRBD1
V: TRBV6-1
CDR3: ASSGGTGGSVAKNIQY

J: TRBJ2-5
D: TRBD1
V: TRBV29-1
CDR3: SVVSTGGETQY

J: TRBJ2-2
D: TRBD2
V: TRBV4-2
CDR3: ASSQGGRGGVTGELF

J: TRBJ2-2
D: .
V: TRBV6-6
CDR3: ASSEPVGRAGELF

J: TRBJ2-7
D: .
V: TRBV7-2
CDR3: ASSLGARVGDEQY

J: TRBJ2-1
D: .
V: TRBV5-1
CDR3: ASSLGGAGYNEQF

J: TRBJ2-5
D: TRBD2
V: TRBV6-5
CDR3: ASSWRSGGGETQY

J: TRBJ1-1
D: .
V: TRBV11-2
CDR3: ASSLLGEMNTEAF

J: TRBJ2-2
D: TRBD1
V: TRBV6-5
CDR3: ASSYPGQGARRELF

J: TRBJ2-2
D: TRBD2
V: TRBV7-3
CDR3: ASSFSGGGTGELF

J: TRBJ2-2
D: .
V: TRBV6-6
CDR3: ASSHEGTGAGELF

J: TRBJ1-2
D: .
V: TRBV6-6
CDR3: ASTAGSDANYGYT

J: TRBJ2-3
D: .
V: TRBV18
CDR3: ASSLTHTDTQY

J: TRBJ2-1
D: TRBD2
V: TRBV7-2
CDR3: ASSKRGPGEQF

J: TRBJ2-7
D: .
V: TRBV5-1
CDR3: ASSLSLTRDYEQY

J: TRBJ2-4
D: .
V: TRBV6-1
CDR3: ASSEAGRGAKNIQY

J: TRBJ2-5
D: .
V: TRBV11-2
CDR3: ASSSSGRGERTQY

J: TRBJ1-2
D: TRBD1
V: TRBV9
CDR3: ASSTRTGGGYGYT

J: TRBJ1-3
D: .
V: TRBV25-1
CDR3: ASSEYAGPGNTIY

J: TRBJ2-1
D: TRBD2
V: TRBV9
CDR3: ASSNELTSGDPYNEQF

J: TRBJ2-7
D: TRBD2
V: TRBV11-2
CDR3: ASSPERGYGQY

J: TRBJ2-3
D: .
V: TRBV19
CDR3: ASSIGVPVDTQY

J: TRBJ2-3
D: .
V: TRBV5-1
CDR3: ASRSGSSGGNPDTQY

J: TRBJ1-1
D: TRBD1
V: TRBV6-6
CDR3: ASSKPGQGHTEAF

J: TRBJ2-7
D: .
V: TRBV2
CDR3: ASSVSTTPVYEQY

J: TRBJ1-2
D: .
V: TRBV6-1
CDR3: ASSYNVGYT

J: TRBJ1-2
D: TRBD1
V: TRBV7-9
CDR3: ASSWSQGGGDGYT

J: TRBJ1-1
D: .
V: TRBV2
CDR3: ASSGTANTEAF

J: TRBJ1-3
D: .
V: TRBV15
CDR3: ATSKGHSGNTIY

J: TRBJ2-1
D: TRBD1
V: TRBV29-1
CDR3: SVEDRDRGSYNEQF

J: TRBJ2-5
D: .
V: TRBV18
CDR3: ASSPASETQY

J: TRBJ2-5
D: .
V: TRBV10-3
CDR3: AISEFTGRSFGTQY

J: TRBJ1-1
D: .
V: TRBV6-1
CDR3: ASSESLNTEAF

J: TRBJ2-5
D: TRBD2
V: TRBV7-7
CDR3: ASSPTRLGGRETQY